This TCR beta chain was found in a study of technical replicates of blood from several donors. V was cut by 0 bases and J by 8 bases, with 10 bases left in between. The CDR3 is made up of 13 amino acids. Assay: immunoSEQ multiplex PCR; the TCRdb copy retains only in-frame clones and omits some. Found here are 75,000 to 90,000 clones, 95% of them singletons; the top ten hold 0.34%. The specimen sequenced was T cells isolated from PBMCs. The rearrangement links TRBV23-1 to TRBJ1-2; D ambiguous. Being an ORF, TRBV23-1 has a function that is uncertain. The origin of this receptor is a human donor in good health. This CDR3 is CASSQSGRRGYTF. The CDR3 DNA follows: TGCGCCAGCAGTCAATCGGGGAGGAGGGGCTACACCTTC.